Listed below are T cell receptor beta chains from one sample, sequenced in a study of shared clonotypes between healthy human individuals. The method was immunoSEQ multiplex PCR; TCRdb's version includes in-frame clones alone and lacks a portion of them. The sample includes fewer than 800,000 clones, 92% of them seen just once. The sample was naive CD8+ T cells sorted from blood. These receptors originate from a man in his thirties or forties in good health. Each CDR3 is given with its conserved first and last residue. D genes are given only for firm matches. Some rows have no size entry. The others give once, few or many, or a class for an expanded clone.

cdr3_aa | cdr3_nt | clone_size | v_call | d_call | j_call
CASSYAPLAGLTDTQYF | TGTGCCAGCAGTTATGCCCCTTTAGCGGGCCTCACAGATACGCAGTATTTT | - | TRBV28 | TRBD2 | TRBJ2-3
CASSAVLAAGGFEQFF | TGTGCCAGCAGCGCTGTACTAGCGGCCGGGGGTTTTGAGCAGTTCTTC | - | TRBV9 | TRBD2 | TRBJ2-1
CASSQDTGGIEQYF | TGCGCCAGCAGCCAAGATACCGGGGGTATCGAGCAGTACTTC | - | TRBV4-3 | - | TRBJ2-7
CASSKMTGSQPQHF | TGTGCCAGCAGCAAGATGACAGGGAGTCAGCCCCAGCATTTT | - | TRBV6-5 | TRBD1 | TRBJ1-5
CAALGAGNTIYF | TGTGCCGCGTTGGGAGCTGGAAACACCATATATTTT | - | TRBV7-7 | - | TRBJ1-3
CASSPYRAVETDTQYF | TGTGCCAGCAGCCCTTACCGGGCGGTGGAAACAGATACGCAGTATTTT | - | TRBV7-3 | - | TRBJ2-3
CASSLVVASSYEQYF | TGTGCCAGCAGCTTGGTGGTAGCGAGCTCCTACGAGCAGTACTTC | - | TRBV5-5 | - | TRBJ2-7
CASSTTLAGVHEQFF | TGTGCCAGCAGCACTACACTAGCGGGAGTCCATGAGCAGTTCTTC | - | TRBV7-9 | TRBD2 | TRBJ2-1
CASTRRLGGMEAFF | TGTGCCAGCACACGCCGGTTGGGCGGTATGGAGGCTTTCTTT | - | TRBV13 | - | TRBJ1-1
CASSDARGAYEQYF | TGTGCCAGCAGCGACGCCCGCGGGGCCTACGAGCAGTACTTC | once | TRBV7-9 | - | TRBJ2-7
CASSPKGSSNQPQHF | TGTGCCAGCAGCCCAAAAGGGAGTAGCAATCAGCCCCAGCATTTT | - | TRBV2 | - | TRBJ1-5
CASSQDPGTSGYNEQFF | TGCGCCAGCAGCCAAGACCCCGGGACTAGCGGATACAATGAGCAGTTCTTC | - | TRBV4-1 | TRBD2 | TRBJ2-1
CASSLAGLAEYRNEQFF | TGTGCCAGCAGCTTAGCTGGACTAGCGGAATATCGGAATGAGCAGTTCTTC | - | TRBV7-9 | TRBD2 | TRBJ2-1
CASSLSAGSYNEQFF | TGTGCCAGCAGTTTATCGGCCGGGAGCTACAATGAGCAGTTCTTC | once | TRBV27 | - | TRBJ2-1
CASSQVAGAHEQYF | TGCGCCAGCAGCCAAGTAGCGGGAGCGCACGAGCAGTACTTC | - | TRBV4-1 | TRBD2 | TRBJ2-7
CASSWQGQGVEEQYF | TGTGCCAGCAGTTGGCAGGGACAGGGGGTAGAAGAGCAGTACTTC | once | TRBV28 | TRBD1 | TRBJ2-7
CASSPKGIQQFF | TGTGCCAGCAGCCCAAAAGGGATTCAGCAGTTCTTC | few | TRBV7-2 | - | TRBJ2-1
CASSQDRIVTGELFF | TGCGCCAGCAGCCAAGATCGGATAGTCACCGGGGAGCTGTTTTTT | - | TRBV4-1 | - | TRBJ2-2
CASSWGEGPYEQYF | TGCGCCAGCAGCTGGGGGGAGGGCCCCTACGAGCAGTACTTC | - | TRBV5-1 | TRBD2 | TRBJ2-7
CASSLVWDRNTGELFF | TGTGCCAGCAGCTTAGTATGGGACAGAAACACCGGGGAGCTGTTTTTT | - | TRBV7-9 | TRBD1 | TRBJ2-2
CASSPTGSYEQYF | TGCGCCAGCAGCCCAACAGGGTCCTACGAGCAGTACTTC | - | TRBV4-1 | - | TRBJ2-7
CASSDRETDTQYF | TGCGCCAGCTCCGACAGGGAAACAGATACGCAGTATTTT | - | TRBV10-2 | TRBD1 | TRBJ2-3
CASSYGVADTQYF | TGTGCCAGCAGTTACGGGGTAGCGGATACGCAGTATTTT | - | TRBV6-6 | - | TRBJ2-3
CASSPWTSSGEQFF | TGTGCCAGCAGTCCATGGACTAGCTCGGGTGAGCAGTTCTTC | - | TRBV27 | TRBD2 | TRBJ2-1
CASSQLFGAPDTQYF | TGTGCCAGCAGCCAACTTTTTGGGGCCCCAGATACGCAGTATTTT | - | TRBV11-2 | - | TRBJ2-3
CASSDGPLGTDTQYF | TGTGCCAGCAGCGACGGCCCCTTGGGCACAGATACGCAGTATTTT | - | TRBV7-9 | - | TRBJ2-3
CSVNSGTTDTQYF | TGCAGCGTGAACAGTGGGACCACAGATACGCAGTATTTT | - | TRBV29-1 | - | TRBJ2-3
CASSQEGSLSYEQYF | TGCGCCAGCAGCCAAGAGGGATCCCTCTCCTACGAGCAGTACTTC | - | TRBV4-1 | - | TRBJ2-7
CASVRTTYEQYF | TGTGCCAGCGTTCGTACCACCTACGAGCAGTACTTC | - | TRBV2 | - | TRBJ2-7
CASSISRTGELFF | TGTGCCAGTAGTATTAGCAGGACCGGGGAGCTGTTTTTT | - | TRBV19 | - | TRBJ2-2
CASSEVAADEYEQFF | TGCGCCAGCAGTGAAGTAGCGGCAGATGAGTATGAGCAGTTCTTC | once | TRBV10-2 | - | TRBJ2-1
CASSSEPQPQHF | TGTGCCAGCAGTAGTGAGCCCCAGCCCCAGCATTTT | once | TRBV6-6 | - | TRBJ1-5
CASRPGTGFGNTIYF | TGTGCCAGCAGACCCGGGACGGGCTTTGGAAACACCATATATTTT | - | TRBV6-5 | - | TRBJ1-3